This is a list of T cell receptor beta chains from one sample in a study of CD8 T cells in ankylosing spondylitis. TCRdb redid the calling of the 5' RACE reads with MiXCR, one entry per CDR3 protein. Of 300,000 to 350,000 distinct CDR3 sequences in the sample, roughly 11% are singletons; the top ten hold about 10%. The sequenced sample was blood, either unsorted or a sorted T cell fraction (not recorded which). Receptors originate from a female donor with ankylosing spondylitis or in good health (not recorded which). Each CDR3 is given with its conserved first and last residue. A row's size may be missing; if present it is once, few, many or a size class.

v_gene: TRBV20-1; j_gene: TRBJ1-5; abundance: few; CDR3aa: CSAWDPAGNSNQPQHF
v_gene: TRBV12-3/TRBV12-4; j_gene: TRBJ1-5; abundance: NA; CDR3aa: CASTATGGNQPQHF
v_gene: TRBV6-1; j_gene: TRBJ2-7; abundance: few; CDR3aa: CASGDSAISYEQYF
v_gene: TRBV5-5; j_gene: TRBJ2-3; abundance: NA; CDR3aa: CASRYTGTSTDTQYF
v_gene: TRBV6-1; j_gene: TRBJ2-3; abundance: NA; CDR3aa: CASSQPGDATQYF
v_gene: TRBV20-1; j_gene: TRBJ2-1; abundance: many; CDR3aa: CSARAEFNYNEQFF
v_gene: TRBV7-8; j_gene: TRBJ2-5; abundance: few; CDR3aa: CASSLVRVRGETQYF
v_gene: TRBV7-8; j_gene: TRBJ2-1; abundance: many; CDR3aa: CASSEGASILTYNEQFF
v_gene: TRBV5-6; j_gene: TRBJ2-5; abundance: NA; CDR3aa: CASSAQGAEETQYF
v_gene: TRBV21-1; j_gene: TRBJ2-7; abundance: few; CDR3aa: CASSTRGDSSYEQYF
v_gene: TRBV5-5; j_gene: TRBJ2-3; abundance: many; CDR3aa: CASSHRDGAPDTQYF
v_gene: TRBV5-1; j_gene: TRBJ2-2; abundance: many; CDR3aa: CASSLETGGWTGELFF
v_gene: TRBV29-1; j_gene: TRBJ2-7; abundance: many; CDR3aa: CSWGLDRGVEQYF
v_gene: TRBV12-3/TRBV12-4; j_gene: TRBJ2-1; abundance: NA; CDR3aa: CASSLSGTPDNEQFF
v_gene: TRBV7-2; j_gene: TRBJ1-4; abundance: few; CDR3aa: CASSLSSRGKLFF
v_gene: TRBV5-1; j_gene: TRBJ2-1; abundance: many; CDR3aa: CASSPGLAGYNEQFF
v_gene: TRBV6-2/TRBV6-3; j_gene: TRBJ2-1; abundance: many; CDR3aa: CASSTIGLVENEQFF
v_gene: TRBV28; j_gene: TRBJ2-5; abundance: many; CDR3aa: CASSLPLAGVGETQYF
v_gene: TRBV11-2; j_gene: TRBJ1-1; abundance: many; CDR3aa: CASSSGQSYRGAFF
v_gene: TRBV28; j_gene: TRBJ2-1; abundance: NA; CDR3aa: CASSQTGTGYNEQFF
v_gene: TRBV5-5; j_gene: TRBJ2-3; abundance: few; CDR3aa: CASSRVRTSTDTQYF
v_gene: TRBV7-9; j_gene: TRBJ1-6; abundance: many; CDR3aa: CASSHRRDSPLHF
v_gene: TRBV20-1; j_gene: TRBJ1-5; abundance: many; CDR3aa: CSARDSSALEPQHF